This TCR beta chain was identified during a study of regulatory and conventional T cells in RAG deficiency. Study-wide results and limits: Omenn syndrome and CID/AS patients had approximately 91-fold fewer unique Treg TCR beta sequences, versus roughly 9.6-fold elsewhere. Omenn patients showed >80% Treg-Tconv overlap and shorter CDR3 lengths.

Conventional CD4+ T cells were sorted from blood as CD25-low CD127-high cells. Trimming took 3 bases from V and 4 from J, leaving 15 bases between them. CDR1 is SNHLY, CDR2 FYNNEI, per germline. The CDR3 contains 15 residues. On this clone itself: The antigen is undetermined.

Repertoires were generated with immunoSEQ multiplex PCR, while TCRdb's copy carries only in-frame clones and drops some. The repertoire includes under 45,000 clones, 76% of them detected once, and just under 3.5% sits in the top ten. The same specimen was also included in a second study, on regulatory T cells. That report notes: The PCR used 52 TRBV and 13 TRBJ primers. Regulatory T cells showed the strongest V-J pair restriction and V/J gene skewing among patient repertoires.

The V call is TRBV2, the J call TRBJ1-1; tentative D call: TRBD1 (5 bases). The receptor was derived from a human donor in good health. Sequenced: CD4+ effector T cells sorted from blood. Written as DNA, the CDR3 is TGTGCCAGCAGTGATGAGAGTACAGGCATCACTGAAGCTTTCTTT. Translating gives CASSDESTGITEAFF. Together with reference TRBV2 and TRBJ1-1, the CDR3 gives the full variable domain: EPEVTQTPSHQVTQMGQEVILRCVPISNHLYFYWYRQILGQKVEFLVSFYNNEISEKSEIFDDQFSVERPDGSNFTLKIRSTKLEDSAMYFCASSDESTGITEAFFGQGTRLTVV.